What follows is one TCR beta chain and its context. Its antigen is currently unknown. The ends were cut back, 4 bases at V and 2 bases at J, with 17 bases in the middle. The CDR3 extends over 16 amino acids. CDR1 and CDR2 from the germline V gene are MNHEY and SVGAGI. The sample comes from a study of T cell repertoires in cytomegalovirus infection. Study-wide background: Selected CMV epitopes included recently identified HLA-C-restricted ones as well as well-studied HLA-B-restricted ones.

TCRdb processed the reads anew with MiXCR; each CDR3 protein has one entry. The table has around 500,000 distinct CDR3 sequences, roughly 42% seen once; the top ten hold about 41%. Sequences were derived from cultured PBMCs, sampled from culture after CMV antigen stimulation. The receptor was isolated from a human donor in good health (CMV status not recorded). Some clones in this sample may be carry-over from other donors' samples. The chain recombines TRBV6-5 with TRBJ1-2; no clear D gene. The CDR3 nucleotides read TGTGCCAGCAGTTCAATTTCTAGCCCGCCAAACTATGGCTACACCTTC. It yields the protein CASSSISSPPNYGYTF.